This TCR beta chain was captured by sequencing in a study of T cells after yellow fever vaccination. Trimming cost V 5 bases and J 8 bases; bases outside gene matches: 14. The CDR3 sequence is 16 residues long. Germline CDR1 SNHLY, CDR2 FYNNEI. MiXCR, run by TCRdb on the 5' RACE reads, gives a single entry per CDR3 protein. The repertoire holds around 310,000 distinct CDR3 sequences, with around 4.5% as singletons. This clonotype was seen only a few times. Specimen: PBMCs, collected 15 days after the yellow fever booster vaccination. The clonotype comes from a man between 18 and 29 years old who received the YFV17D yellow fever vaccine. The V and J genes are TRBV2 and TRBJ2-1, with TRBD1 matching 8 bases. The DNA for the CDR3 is TGTGCCAGCAGTCCCCTCACCCAGGGGGCGGGCTATGAGCAGTTCTTC. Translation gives CASSPLTQGAGYEQFF.